A selection of T cell receptor beta chains follows, all from one sample in a study of T cell responses to AZD1222 COVID-19 vaccine. Profiling relied on immunoSEQ multiplex PCR, and the TCRdb table lists in-frame clones only, not all of them. The table records tens of thousands of clones, 70% to 90% of them present only once. The starting material was peripheral blood, obtained 28 days after the second AZD1222 dose. These TCRs come from an adult who received the AZD1222 COVID-19 vaccine. The CDR3 runs from the conserved cysteine through the conserved F or W. The D gene is left open where the match is weak.

.	TRBV6-2/TRBV6-3	TRBJ2-7	TGTGCCAGCAGTTACTCCACCGACGGGGGCAGGAGGTCCTACGAGCAGTACTTC	CASSYSTDGGRRSYEQYF
.	TRBV7-8	TRBJ2-6	TGTGCCAGCAGCTTAGGAGCCGGGGTACAGGGAGCTGGTGGGGCCAACGTCCTGACTTTC	CASSLGAGVQGAGGANVLTF
TRBD2	TRBV15	TRBJ2-5	TGTGCCACCAGCAGACTGACTAGCGGGAATCTAGAGACCCAGTACTTC	CATSRLTSGNLETQYF
.	TRBV19	TRBJ2-2	TGTGCCAGTAGTATGGAGGGCAGGGTCGGGAACACCGGGGAGCTGTTTTTT	CASSMEGRVGNTGELFF
.	TRBV19	TRBJ1-4	TGTGCCAGTAGTTTCCGGACCTATGAAAAACTGTTTTTT	CASSFRTYEKLFF
TRBD1	TRBV7-3	TRBJ2-7	TGTGCCAGCAGTTCAGGGGGTGCGAGTACGCAGTACTTC	CASSSGGASTQYF
TRBD2	TRBV3-1/TRBV3-2	TRBJ2-7	TGTGCCAGCAGCCAGCAGGGAGGGACCTACGAGCAGTACTTC	CASSQQGGTYEQYF
.	TRBV23-1	TRBJ1-4	TGCGCCAGCAGTCTCGACAGCGTAATAGCTGCAACTAATGAAAAACTGTTTTTT	CASSLDSVIAATNEKLFF
.	TRBV28	TRBJ2-6	TGTGCCAGCAGCCTGACCGAGGGAAGCTCTGGGGCCAACGTCCTGACTTTC	CASSLTEGSSGANVLTF
TRBD2	TRBV11-1	TRBJ2-2	TGTGCCAGCAGCTTAGTTGCTAGCGGGGCGGCCGGGGAGCTGTTTTTT	CASSLVASGAAGELFF
.	TRBV5-4	TRBJ1-2	TGTGCCAGCAGTTCCTTTTCGGGGGTGGGCGGAGACTACACCTTC	CASSSFSGVGGDYTF
.	TRBV18	TRBJ1-5	TGTGCCAGCTCACCAGGTAGCAATCAGCCCCAGCATTTT	CASSPGSNQPQHF